The next 10 T cell receptor beta chains were all read from a single sample in a study of Ad26.COV2.S vaccination and SARS-CoV-2 variants. TCRdb keeps only in-frame clones here, not all; method: immunoSEQ multiplex PCR. The table shows around 250,000 clones, with around 88% occurring only once. The treatment is: some 20 received Ad26.COV2.S at low or high dose, single or two shots; roughly five received placebo; per-sample allocation not given. The investigators took samples on day 63 after the first vaccine or placebo injection. The sample was peripheral blood, taken in a trial of Ad26.COV2.S vaccine versus placebo. Receptors originate from a person between 18 and 60 years old who received the Ad26.COV2.S COVID-19 vaccine or a placebo.

The chain carries TRBV24-1 and TRBJ1-2; 7 bases map to TRBD1. Germline-derived CDR1 and CDR2 are KGHDR and SFDVKD. This CDR3 region has 15 residues. With 3 bases clipped from V and 5 bases from J, the junction kept 8 bases outside the gene matches. The CDR3 sequence: CATSDRYGTEYGYTF. The CDR3 region has the DNA TGTGCCACCAGTGATCGATACGGGACAGAATATGGCTACACCTTC.

As to this clone: A junction end diverges from the germline sequence, so it may reflect a read error. The V call is TRBV7-7, the J call TRBJ2-5, with D possibly TRBD1 on 6 matching bases. The CDR3 consists of 15 residues. Looked up from germline, CDR1 is SSHAT and CDR2 is FNYEAQ (reference sequence). The chain's CDR3 is CASSSGRQGKETQYF. CDR3 coding DNA: TGTGCTAGCAGCTCAGGGCGGCAGGGGAAAGAGACCCAGTACTTC.

V usage is TRBV19 and J usage is TRBJ2-5, with 7 bases fitting TRBD1. This CDR3 has 15 amino acids. CDR1 is LNHDA, CDR2 SQIVND, per germline (reference sequence). Germline trimming cut 5 bases from V and 4 bases from J; bases unmatched to any gene: 10. The CDR3 sequence is CASSSRDRSRETQYF. The CDR3 DNA reads as TGTGCCAGTAGTTCCCGGGACAGATCGAGAGAGACCCAGTACTTC. The full variable domain, in which reference TRBV19 and TRBJ2-5 provide the parts outside the CDR3, is DGGITQSPKYLFRKEGQNVTLSCEQNLNHDAMYWYRQDPGQGLRLIYYSQIVNDFQKGDIAEGYSVSREKKESFPLTVTSAQKNPTAFYLCASSSRDRSRETQYFGPGTRLLVL.

The chain combines TRBV5-8 with TRBJ2-5; D call uncertain. Germline V gene sequence: CDR1 SGHTS, CDR2 YDEGEE. V was clipped by 4 bases and J by 1 base, with 11 bases between them. The CDR3 sequence is 14 residues long. In DNA, the CDR3 is TGTGCCAGCAGCCCCAAAGACCTCCAAGAGACCCAGTACTTC. Encoded protein: CASSPKDLQETQYF.

J is TRBJ1-2 and V is TRBV6-6; D gene ambiguous. The CDR3 is made up of 17 amino acids. CDR1 is MNHNY, CDR2 SVGAGI, per germline (reference sequence). The ends were cut back, 5 bases at V and 3 bases at J, with 22 bases in the middle. CDR3 protein: CASSPYPKTMMDYGYTF. DNA of the CDR3: TGTGCCAGCAGTCCCTACCCCAAGACAATGATGGACTATGGCTACACCTTC.

The chain couples TRBV5-1 to TRBJ2-1; 9 nucleotides agree with TRBD2. Trimming at V came to 0 bases and at J to 4 bases, leaving 5 bases not matched to a gene. Germline V gives CDR1 SGHRS, CDR2 YFSETQ. This CDR3 has 16 amino acids. Here the CDR3 DNA reads TGCGCCAGCAGCTTGGCCGGGACTAGCCGGTACAATGAGCAGTTCTTC. Translating it yields CASSLAGTSRYNEQFF.

The chain joins TRBV19 to TRBJ1-2; 12 nucleotides line up with TRBD1. After removal of 6 bases from V and 3 bases from J, the junction contained 5 bases not matched to a gene. Germline V CDR1 and CDR2: LNHDA, SQIVND (reference sequence). The CDR3 has 15 amino acids. This CDR3 is CASRTGTGGDYGYTF. CDR3 DNA: TGTGCCAGTAGGACCGGGACAGGGGGCGACTATGGCTACACCTTC.

The chain links TRBV9 to TRBJ2-2, with D unclear. The CDR3 length is 13 residues. Trimming stripped 6 bases from V and 0 bases from J, with 6 bases between. Germline CDR1 reads SGDLS; CDR2 reads YYNGEE. The CDR3 spells CASNGPNTGELFF. Here the CDR3 DNA reads TGTGCCAGCAACGGACCGAACACCGGGGAGCTGTTTTTT.

The V call is TRBV19, the J call TRBJ1-5; D is ambiguous. Germline loops: CDR1 LNHDA, CDR2 SQIVND (reference sequence). V was shortened by 3 bases and J by 4 bases, with 13 bases between the two germline ends. The CDR3 loop spans 15 amino acids. The DNA of the CDR3 is TGTGCCAGTAGTATTCGCAGGCCTCAAAATCAGCCCCAGCATTTT. Protein: CASSIRRPQNQPQHF.

The chain recombines TRBV29-1 with TRBJ1-2, with D unclear. V lost 4 bases and J lost 4, with 10 bases in between. This CDR3 is 12 amino acids long. Germline V CDR1 and CDR2: SQVTM, ANQGSEA. CDR3 nucleotides: TGCAGCGTTGTGCGTCAGAGCTATGGCTACACCTTC. Protein: CSVVRQSYGYTF.